A single sample is the source of the 14 T cell receptor beta chains below, sequenced in a study of blood T cells in healthy people across ages. Next came a second PCR, run for about 6 to 11 cycles, which used a sample-barcoded 5' primer along with a J-beta primer mix. Each CDR3 protein gets one entry after TCRdb re-called the 5' RACE reads with MiXCR. The profile shows 540,000 or so distinct CDR3 sequences, 25% to 30% of them singletons. The specimen was blood. These receptors all stem from a woman in her seventies in good health.

The table lists this clonotype with a few counts. The chain is built from TRBV5-1 and TRBJ2-1; D unclear. Looked up from germline, CDR1 is SGHRS and CDR2 is YFSETQ. V lost 1 base, J lost 6 bases, and 8 bases lay in between. CDR3 size: 13 residues. Here the CDR3 DNA reads TGCGCCAGCAGCTTGAGGGCTCCCAATGAGCAGTTCTTC. The encoded protein is CASSLRAPNEQFF.

This clonotype was detected many times. The J gene is TRBJ2-5, the V gene TRBV27; D remains ambiguous. V was cut by 1 base and J by 1 base, with 7 bases left in between. The V gene's germline CDR1 is MNHEY and CDR2 SMNVEV (reference sequence). CDR3 size: 14 residues. CDR3 loop: CASSLFGSQETQYF. CDR3 in DNA: TGTGCCAGCAGTTTATTTGGCAGCCAAGAGACCCAGTACTTC.

This clonotype was found a few times. This chain uses TRBV5-1 with TRBJ1-1, with D tentatively TRBD1 (5 bases). V was clipped by 4 bases and J by 3 bases, with 10 bases between them. Germline lookup yields CDR1 SGHRS and CDR2 YFSETQ. The CDR3 consists of 13 residues. DNA for the CDR3: TGCGCCAGCAGCGCCCAGGGAGACACTGAAGCTTTCTTT. Protein sequence: CASSAQGDTEAFF. Full variable domain (missing parts from reference TRBV5-1 and TRBJ1-1): KAGVTQTPRYLIKTRGQQVTLSCSPISGHRSVSWYQQTPGQGLQFLFEYFSETQRNKGNFPGRFSGRQFSNSRSEMNVSTLELGDSALYLCASSAQGDTEAFFGQGTRLTVV.

Only a few counts were recorded for this clonotype. The rearrangement uses TRBV5-1 and TRBJ2-5; 7 bases are shared with TRBD2. The CDR3 has 15 residues. The V and J ends lost 0 bases and 0 bases, in that order; junction bases with no gene match: 2. The germline CDR1 and CDR2 sequences are SGHRS and YFSETQ. The CDR3 nucleotides read TGCGCCAGCAGCTTGGCCGGGAGGAACCAAGAGACCCAGTACTTC. Protein sequence: CASSLAGRNQETQYF. Supplemented by reference TRBV5-1 and TRBJ2-5, the full variable domain reads KAGVTQTPRYLIKTRGQQVTLSCSPISGHRSVSWYQQTPGQGLQFLFEYFSETQRNKGNFPGRFSGRQFSNSRSEMNVSTLELGDSALYLCASSLAGRNQETQYFGPGTRLLVL.

The chain joins TRBV5-1 to TRBJ1-1, with a tentative D call TRBD1 (5 bases). Germline CDR1 is SGHRS and CDR2 is YFSETQ. Trimming took off 1 base at V and 4 bases at J, with 11 bases between the two ends. This CDR3 has 14 residues. The CDR3: CASSLTGLSTEAFF. The CDR3 nucleotides are TGCGCCAGCAGCTTGACAGGCCTTAGCACTGAAGCTTTCTTT.

This clonotype was counted many times. At one boundary the junction diverges from the germline segment, which might be a read error. The chain couples TRBV4-2 to TRBJ2-5, with D maybe TRBD1 (7 bases). The V gene's germline CDR1 is LGHNA and CDR2 YNFKEQ. This CDR3 spans 14 amino acids. DNA of the CDR3: TGTGCCAGCAGGCGCGGGACAGACCAAGGGACCCAGTACTTC. Translated: CASRRGTDQGTQYF.

This clonotype has only a few counts. V usage is TRBV14 and J usage is TRBJ1-4; D might be TRBD1 (5 bases). Germline V gene lookup returns CDR1 SGHDN and CDR2 FVKESK. Trimming removed 4 bases from V and 7 bases from J, with 16 bases in between. The CDR3 runs to 15 residues. The CDR3, as DNA: TGTGCCAGCAGCCCGACCAGGGCATATGGTGAAAAACTGTTTTTT. Residues: CASSPTRAYGEKLFF. Together with reference TRBV14 and TRBJ1-4, the CDR3 gives the full variable domain: EAGVTQFPSHSVIEKGQTVTLRCDPISGHDNLYWYRRVMGKEIKFLLHFVKESKQDESGMPNNRFLAERTGGTYSTLKVQPAELEDSGVYFCASSPTRAYGEKLFFGSGTQLSVL.

This clonotype was seen only once. The genes are TRBV10-3 and TRBJ2-7; tentative D call: TRBD1 (5 bases). The CDR3 length is 14 residues. Trimming pared 6 bases from V and 0 bases from J, leaving 12 bases between. Germline values: CDR1 ENHRY, CDR2 SYGVKD. This chain's CDR3 is CAISPMTASYEQYF. DNA for the CDR3: TGTGCCATCAGCCCTATGACAGCCTCCTACGAGCAGTACTTC.

This clonotype has just a few counts. This rearrangement joins TRBV3-1 to TRBJ2-1; no clear D gene. CDR3 length: 13 residues. Trimming took 0 bases from V and 11 from J, leaving 11 bases between them. The germline gives CDR1 LGHDT, CDR2 YNNKEL (reference sequence). In DNA form, the CDR3 reads TGTGCCAGCAGCCAAGAGTTGGAAACGAAGCAGTTCTTC. Residues: CASSQELETKQFF.

In this sample, this clonotype turned up many times. The V gene is TRBV7-6, the J gene TRBJ2-3; perhaps D is TRBD1 or TRBD2 (6 bases each). CDR3 size: 15 residues. The germline V gene encodes CDR1 SGHVS and CDR2 FNYEAQ. V was clipped by 1 base and J by 0 bases, with 8 bases between them. The CDR3 protein is CASSLVGGSTDTQYF. In DNA form, the CDR3 reads TGTGCCAGCAGCTTAGTCGGGGGCAGCACAGATACGCAGTATTTT.

The rearrangement links TRBV20-1 to TRBJ2-5; D might be TRBD2 (6 bases). Germline CDR1 reads DFQATT; CDR2 reads SNEGSKA (reference sequence). The length of the CDR3 is 13 residues. The V and J ends lost 3 bases and 2 bases respectively, with 10 bases between them. This CDR3 reads CSASVGGQETQYF. Written as DNA, the CDR3 is TGCAGTGCTAGCGTGGGGGGACAAGAGACCCAGTACTTC.

The rearrangement uses TRBV2 and TRBJ2-3; possibly TRBD1 for D (5 bases). Germline assignment: CDR1 SNHLY and CDR2 FYNNEI. V gave up 4 bases and J gave up 4 bases, with 18 bases separating them. The CDR3 consists of 16 residues. The CDR3 protein is CASSVEQLKGADTQYF. The CDR3 DNA reads TGTGCCAGCAGTGTCGAGCAGCTAAAAGGGGCAGATACGCAGTATTTT.

This chain connects TRBV25-1 to TRBJ2-4; possibly TRBD2 for D (6 bases). The V and J ends lost 3 bases and 1 base respectively, with 10 bases between them. Germline CDR1 reads MGHDK; CDR2 reads SYGVNS. The CDR3 has 15 amino acids. CDR3 amino acids: CASSDGGLAKNIQYF. DNA for the CDR3: TGTGCCAGCAGTGATGGAGGGCTCGCCAAAAACATTCAGTACTTC.

V gene TRBV6-1 combines with J gene TRBJ1-2; D gene uncertain. V was cut by 6 bases and J by 10 bases, with 18 bases left in between. The germline V gene has CDR1 MNHNS and CDR2 SASEGT. This CDR3 region has 13 residues. Here the CDR3 reads CASSPKEGRDYTF. CDR3 nucleotide sequence: TGTGCCAGCAGCCCAAAGGAGGGAAGGGACTACACCTTC.